These 17 T cell receptor beta chains originate from one sample sequenced in a study of cytomegalovirus exposure and HLA in healthy donors (dated by TCRdb to about 2017). The receptor library was made with the immunoSEQ multiplex PCR assay. The table comes from immuneACCESS by way of TCRdb, which keeps in-frame sequences with V and J called. Part of the clones is missing from these tables; in studies checked, under half for an unresolved V gene and the rest for unknown reasons. The sample contains 110,000 to 150,000 clones, almost 90% of them found a single time. Jointly, the top ten make up over 6.5% of the sample. What was sequenced was PBMCs. All receptors come from a woman aged 18-35 years in good health and CMV-seropositive.

The rearrangement joins TRBV6-5 to TRBJ2-7, with a possible D match to TRBD2 (6 bases). This CDR3 comprises 16 residues. V was pared by 2 bases and J by 2 bases, with 16 bases between. Germline assignment: CDR1 MNHEY and CDR2 SVGAGI. The CDR3 bases are TGTGCCAGCAGTTACAACTGGGACGGAGGGACCTACGAGCAGTACTTC. Encoded protein: CASSYNWDGGTYEQYF.

The chain has TRBV6-1 and TRBJ2-5, with D maybe TRBD2 (6 bases). The ends were cut back, 8 bases at V and 0 bases at J, with 7 bases in the middle. The CDR3 has 12 residues. Germline-derived CDR1 and CDR2 are MNHNS and SASEGT. CDR3 sequence: CASGGNQETQYF. In DNA form, the CDR3 reads TGTGCCAGCGGGGGGAACCAAGAGACCCAGTACTTC.

This rearrangement joins TRBV11-2 to TRBJ2-1; D unresolved. Trimming stripped 3 bases from V and 12 bases from J, with 12 bases between. This CDR3 is 12 amino acids long. Germline values: CDR1 SGHAT, CDR2 FQNNGV. Here the CDR3 reads CASSFQQEGQFF. The CDR3 nucleotides read TGTGCCAGCAGCTTCCAGCAGGAAGGGCAGTTCTTC.

The genes are TRBV10-3 and TRBJ2-1; 8 bases fit TRBD1. V dropped 6 bases and J dropped 7; count of bases not matched to a gene: 11. Germline lookup yields CDR1 ENHRY and CDR2 SYGVKD. The length of the CDR3 is 15 residues. The CDR3 nucleotides read TGTGCCATCAGCGAAGCGGCCACAGGGGGGAATGAGCAGTTCTTC. Translation: CAISEAATGGNEQFF.

This sequence joins TRBV19 and TRBJ2-2; D is undetermined. This CDR3 has 12 amino acids. Trimming removed 5 bases at V and 4 bases at J, with 5 bases between. Germline V gene sequence: CDR1 LNHDA, CDR2 SQIVND (reference sequence). The CDR3 bases are TGTGCCAGTAGTCCCAGCACCGGGGAGCTGTTTTTT. As protein: CASSPSTGELFF.

The chain links TRBV30 to TRBJ1-2, with D maybe TRBD1 (5 bases). Between the trimmed V and J ends, which lost 5 bases and 3 bases, there was a span of 13 bases. CDR3 size: 13 residues. Germline V CDR1 and CDR2: GTSNPN, SVGIG (reference sequence). CDR3 DNA: TGTGCCTGGTCAGGCGGGGCCGACTATGGCTACACCTTC. This encodes CAWSGGADYGYTF.

The chain recombines TRBV6-1 with TRBJ2-6; D is uncertain. The CDR3 contains 15 residues. Germline assignment: CDR1 MNHNS and CDR2 SASEGT. Trimming stripped 3 bases from V and 4 bases from J, with 10 bases between. CDR3 protein: CASSEFGSGANVLTF. The CDR3 DNA follows: TGTGCCAGCAGTGAGTTCGGTTCCGGGGCCAACGTCCTGACTTTC.

This chain links TRBV7-2 with TRBJ1-2; 7 bases are shared with TRBD1. The CDR3 covers 13 residues. V was pared by 5 bases and J by 7 bases, with 7 bases of the junction left unmatched. Germline V lookup: CDR1 SGHTA, CDR2 FQGNSA. The CDR3 spells CASSPTGVGGYTF. The CDR3 nucleotides are TGTGCCAGCAGCCCTACAGGGGTGGGTGGCTACACCTTC.

The chain couples TRBV30 to TRBJ2-7, with D possibly matching TRBD1 (5 bases). CDR3 length equals 11 residues. V was trimmed by 0 bases and J by 6 bases, leaving 6 bases between them. Germline values: CDR1 GTSNPN, CDR2 SVGIG (reference sequence). This chain's CDR3 is CAWSVQVEQYF. The CDR3 DNA is TGTGCCTGGAGTGTACAGGTCGAGCAGTACTTC.

The J gene is TRBJ2-3, the V gene TRBV27; possibly TRBD1 for D (5 bases). CDR1 is MNHEY, CDR2 SMNVEV, per germline (reference sequence). V dropped 6 bases and J dropped 5 bases, with 12 bases sitting between them. This CDR3 spans 13 amino acids. CDR3 nucleotide sequence: TGTGCCAGCAGAGTAAAGGGGCGAGATACGCAGTATTTT. As protein: CASRVKGRDTQYF.

The chain has TRBV12-5 and TRBJ1-1; 9 nucleotides agree with TRBD1. V gave up 4 bases and J gave up 6 bases; unmatched junction bases: 6. This CDR3 comprises 14 residues. The germline gives CDR1 LGHNT, CDR2 FRNRAP. CDR3: CASGSLTGGSEAFF. The CDR3 DNA sequence: TGTGCTAGTGGTTCCCTAACAGGGGGCTCTGAAGCTTTCTTT.

The chain couples TRBV9 to TRBJ1-1, with D perhaps TRBD1 (6 bases). CDR3 length equals 13 residues. Trimming stripped 1 base from V and 5 bases from J, with 9 bases between. Germline CDR1 SGDLS, CDR2 YYNGEE. CDR3 in DNA: TGTGCCAGCAGCGTAACAGGGACGACTGAAGCTTTCTTT. The encoded protein is CASSVTGTTEAFF.

This chain joins TRBV27 and TRBJ2-3; D is uncertain. V was trimmed by 2 bases and J by 4 bases, leaving 7 bases between them. Germline CDR1 MNHEY, CDR2 SMNVEV (reference sequence). CDR3 length equals 13 residues. CDR3 DNA: TGTGCCAGCAGTTTAAGTAGTTCAGATACGCAGTATTTT. This translates into CASSLSSSDTQYF.

The genes are TRBV7-2 and TRBJ2-1; 8 positions agree with TRBD1. The CDR3 extends over 14 amino acids. CDR1 and CDR2 (germline): SGHTA, FQGNSA. V shed 3 bases and J 4 bases; nucleotides not matched to a gene: 2. CDR3 DNA sequence: TGTGCCAGCAGCTTCAGGGGGCAGTACAATGAGCAGTTCTTC. Its protein product is CASSFRGQYNEQFF.

CDR3 sequence: CASSQTASYGYTF. DNA of the CDR3: TGTGCCAGCAGTCAGACAGCCTCCTATGGCTACACCTTC. V gene TRBV28 combines with J gene TRBJ1-2, with D maybe TRBD1 (5 bases). Deletions cut 5 bases from V and 4 bases from J, with 11 bases between. Germline V gives CDR1 MDHEN, CDR2 SYDVKM. The CDR3 extends over 13 amino acids.

The chain is built from TRBV5-6 and TRBJ2-4, with a tentative D call TRBD1 (5 bases). Trimming took off 1 base at V and 7 bases at J, with 21 bases between the two ends. The CDR3 spans 17 residues. Germline CDR1 SGHDT, CDR2 YYEEEE. The CDR3 is CASSLYRSGQSENIQYF. As DNA, the CDR3 is TGTGCCAGCAGCTTGTATCGGTCAGGGCAGTCGGAGAACATTCAGTACTTC.

The chain carries TRBV6-6 and TRBJ2-1; D is uncertain. The V gene lost 4 bases and the J gene lost 10 bases, with 17 bases spanning the gap. Germline V gene sequence: CDR1 MNHNY, CDR2 SVGAGI (reference sequence). The CDR3 has 14 amino acids. CDR3 coding DNA: TGTGCCAGCAGTTCCCGTACCAGACTGAACGAGCAGTTCTTC. Its translation: CASSSRTRLNEQFF.